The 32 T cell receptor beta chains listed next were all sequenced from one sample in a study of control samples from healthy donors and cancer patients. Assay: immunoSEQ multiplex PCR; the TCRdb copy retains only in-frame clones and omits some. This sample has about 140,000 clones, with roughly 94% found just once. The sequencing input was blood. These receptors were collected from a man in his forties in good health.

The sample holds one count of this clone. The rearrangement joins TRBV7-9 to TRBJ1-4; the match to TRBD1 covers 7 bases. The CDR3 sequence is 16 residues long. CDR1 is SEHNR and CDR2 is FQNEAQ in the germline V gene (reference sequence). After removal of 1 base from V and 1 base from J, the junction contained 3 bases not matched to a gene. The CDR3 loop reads CASSLGQGQTNEKLFF. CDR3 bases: TGTGCCAGCAGCTTAGGACAGGGACAAACTAATGAAAAACTGTTTTTT.

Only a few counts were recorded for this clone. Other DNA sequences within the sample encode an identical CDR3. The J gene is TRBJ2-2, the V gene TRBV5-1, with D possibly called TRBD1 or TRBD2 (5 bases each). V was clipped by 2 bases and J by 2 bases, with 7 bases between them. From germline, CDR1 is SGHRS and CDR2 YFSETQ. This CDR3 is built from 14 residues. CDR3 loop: CASSFGGNTGELFF. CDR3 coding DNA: TGCGCCAGCAGCTTTGGGGGAAACACCGGGGAGCTGTTTTTT.

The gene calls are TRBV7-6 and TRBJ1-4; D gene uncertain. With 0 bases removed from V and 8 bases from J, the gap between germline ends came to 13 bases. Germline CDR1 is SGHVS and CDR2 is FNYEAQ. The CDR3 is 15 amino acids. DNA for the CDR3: TGTGCCAGCAGCTTAGCCCCCTCAGCGGAAGAAAAACTGTTTTTT. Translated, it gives CASSLAPSAEEKLFF.

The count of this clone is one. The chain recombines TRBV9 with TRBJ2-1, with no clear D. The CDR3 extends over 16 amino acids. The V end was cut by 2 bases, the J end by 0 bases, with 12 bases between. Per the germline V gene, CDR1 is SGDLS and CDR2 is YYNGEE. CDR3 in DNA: TGTGCCAGCAGCGTCGATGCTACGGTCTCCTACAATGAGCAGTTCTTC. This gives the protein CASSVDATVSYNEQFF.

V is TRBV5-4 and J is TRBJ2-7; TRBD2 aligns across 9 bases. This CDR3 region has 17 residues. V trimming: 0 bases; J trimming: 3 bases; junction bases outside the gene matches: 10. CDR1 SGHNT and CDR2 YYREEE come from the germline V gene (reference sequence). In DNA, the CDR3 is TGTGCCAGCAGCTTGGATCTAGCGGGAATTATGGGCTACGAGCAGTACTTC. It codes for CASSLDLAGIMGYEQYF.

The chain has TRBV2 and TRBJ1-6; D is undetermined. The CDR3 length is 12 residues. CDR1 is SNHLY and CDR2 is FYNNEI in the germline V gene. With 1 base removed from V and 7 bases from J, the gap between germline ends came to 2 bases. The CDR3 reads CASSEDNSPLHF. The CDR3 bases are TGTGCCAGCAGTGAAGACAATTCACCCCTCCACTTT.

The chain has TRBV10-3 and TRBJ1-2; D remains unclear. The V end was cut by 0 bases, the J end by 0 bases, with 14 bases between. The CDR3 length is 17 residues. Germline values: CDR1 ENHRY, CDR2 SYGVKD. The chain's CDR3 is CAISESRQLGTNYGYTF. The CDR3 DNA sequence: TGTGCCATCAGTGAGTCTAGGCAGCTTGGGACTAACTATGGCTACACCTTC.

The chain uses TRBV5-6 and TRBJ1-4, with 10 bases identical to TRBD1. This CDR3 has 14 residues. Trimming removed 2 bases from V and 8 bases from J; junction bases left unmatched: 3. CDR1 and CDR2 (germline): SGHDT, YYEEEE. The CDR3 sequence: CASSLPGQGEKLFF. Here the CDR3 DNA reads TGTGCCAGCAGCTTACCGGGACAGGGGGAAAAACTGTTTTTT. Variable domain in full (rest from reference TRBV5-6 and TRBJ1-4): DAGVTQSPTHLIKTRGQQVTLRCSPKSGHDTVSWYQQALGQGPQFIFQYYEEEERQRGNFPDRFSGHQFPNYSSELNVNALLLGDSALYLCASSLPGQGEKLFFGSGTQLSVL.

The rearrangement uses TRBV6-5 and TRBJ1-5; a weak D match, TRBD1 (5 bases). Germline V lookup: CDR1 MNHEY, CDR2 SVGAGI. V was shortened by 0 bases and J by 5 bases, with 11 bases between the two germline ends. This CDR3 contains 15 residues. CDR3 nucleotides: TGTGCCAGCAGTTACTCGATGGGGGGGGATCAGCCCCAGCATTTT. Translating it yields CASSYSMGGDQPQHF.

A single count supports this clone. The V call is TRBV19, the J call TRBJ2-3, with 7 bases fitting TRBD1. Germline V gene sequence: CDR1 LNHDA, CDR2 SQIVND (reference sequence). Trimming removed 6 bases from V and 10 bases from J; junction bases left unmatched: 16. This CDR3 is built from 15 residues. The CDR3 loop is CASSPGQNWAGAQYF. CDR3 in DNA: TGTGCCAGTAGCCCGGGACAGAATTGGGCAGGGGCGCAGTATTTT. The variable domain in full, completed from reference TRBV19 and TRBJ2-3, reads DGGITQSPKYLFRKEGQNVTLSCEQNLNHDAMYWYRQDPGQGLRLIYYSQIVNDFQKGDIAEGYSVSREKKESFPLTVTSAQKNPTAFYLCASSPGQNWAGAQYFGPGTRLTVL.

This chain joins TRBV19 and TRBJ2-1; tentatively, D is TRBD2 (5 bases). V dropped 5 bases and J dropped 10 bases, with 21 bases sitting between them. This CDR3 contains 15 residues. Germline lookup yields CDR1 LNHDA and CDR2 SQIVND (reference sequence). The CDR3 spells CASSRFLLRTPEQFF. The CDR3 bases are TGTGCCAGTAGTCGCTTCCTCTTAAGGACTCCAGAGCAGTTCTTC.

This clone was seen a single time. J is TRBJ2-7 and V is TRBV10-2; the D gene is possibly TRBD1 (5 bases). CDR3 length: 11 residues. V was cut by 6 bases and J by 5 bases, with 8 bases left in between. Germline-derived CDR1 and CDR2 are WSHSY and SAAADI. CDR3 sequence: CASRPGHEQYF. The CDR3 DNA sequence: TGCGCCAGCAGACCAGGGCACGAGCAGTACTTC.

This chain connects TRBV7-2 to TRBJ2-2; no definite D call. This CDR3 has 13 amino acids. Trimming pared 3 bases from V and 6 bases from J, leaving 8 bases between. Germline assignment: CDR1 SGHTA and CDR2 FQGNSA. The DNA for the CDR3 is TGTGCCAGCAGCTTTGGCGGTTCCGGGGAGCTGTTTTTT. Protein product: CASSFGGSGELFF.

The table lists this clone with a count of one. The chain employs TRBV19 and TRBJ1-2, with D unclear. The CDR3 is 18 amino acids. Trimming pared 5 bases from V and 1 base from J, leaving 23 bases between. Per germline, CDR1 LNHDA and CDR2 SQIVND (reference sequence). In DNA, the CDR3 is TGTGCCAGTAGTCCCATAGATCTCCTCAGGATTCATAACTATGGCTACACCTTC. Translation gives CASSPIDLLRIHNYGYTF. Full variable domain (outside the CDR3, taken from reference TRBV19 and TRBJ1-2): DGGITQSPKYLFRKEGQNVTLSCEQNLNHDAMYWYRQDPGQGLRLIYYSQIVNDFQKGDIAEGYSVSREKKESFPLTVTSAQKNPTAFYLCASSPIDLLRIHNYGYTFGSGTRLTVV.

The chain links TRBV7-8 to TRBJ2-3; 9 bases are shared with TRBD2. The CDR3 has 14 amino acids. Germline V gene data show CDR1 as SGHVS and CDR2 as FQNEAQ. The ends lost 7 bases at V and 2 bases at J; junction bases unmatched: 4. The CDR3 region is CASTSGGPTDTQYF. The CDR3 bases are TGTGCCAGCACAAGCGGGGGGCCCACAGATACGCAGTATTTT.

As DNA, the CDR3 is TGTGCCAGCAGCAAAGCTAGCGGTCCTGGGTATCATAATTCACCCCTCCACTTT. It encodes CASSKASGPGYHNSPLHF. The gene calls are TRBV21-1 and TRBJ1-6. TRBV21-1 is a pseudogene segment. CDR3 length: 18 amino acids.

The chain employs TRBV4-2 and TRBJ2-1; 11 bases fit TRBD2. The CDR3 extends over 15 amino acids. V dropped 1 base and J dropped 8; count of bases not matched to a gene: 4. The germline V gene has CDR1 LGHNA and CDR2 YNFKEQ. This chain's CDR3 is CASSQALAGGDEQFF. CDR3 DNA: TGTGCCAGCAGCCAAGCGCTAGCGGGGGGAGATGAGCAGTTCTTC.

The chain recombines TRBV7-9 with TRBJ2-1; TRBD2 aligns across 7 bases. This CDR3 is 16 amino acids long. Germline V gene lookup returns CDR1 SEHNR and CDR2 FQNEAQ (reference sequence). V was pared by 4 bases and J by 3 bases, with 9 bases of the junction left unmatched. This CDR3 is CASSSPSGRDYNEQFF. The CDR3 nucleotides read TGTGCCAGCAGCTCGCCTAGCGGAAGGGACTACAATGAGCAGTTCTTC.

The CDR3 loop is CASSLDGREETQYF. CDR3 sequence (DNA): TGTGCCAGCAGCTTGGATGGCAGGGAAGAGACCCAGTACTTC. The chain couples TRBV5-4 to TRBJ2-5, with D maybe TRBD1 (5 bases). The ends were cut back, 0 bases at V and 3 bases at J, with 9 bases in the middle. Per germline, CDR1 SGHNT and CDR2 YYREEE (reference sequence). The length of the CDR3 is 14 residues.

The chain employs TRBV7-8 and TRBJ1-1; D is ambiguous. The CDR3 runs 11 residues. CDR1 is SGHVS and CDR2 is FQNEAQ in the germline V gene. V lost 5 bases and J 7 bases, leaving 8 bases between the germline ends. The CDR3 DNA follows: TGTGCCAGCAGCGTGGTTAGTGAAGCTTTCTTT. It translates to CASSVVSEAFF.

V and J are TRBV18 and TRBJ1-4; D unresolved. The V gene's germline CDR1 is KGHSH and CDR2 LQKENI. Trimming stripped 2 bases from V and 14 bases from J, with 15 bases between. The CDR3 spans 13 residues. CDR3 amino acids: CASSPEVGRPLFF. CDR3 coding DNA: TGTGCCAGCTCACCAGAGGTTGGCAGGCCCCTGTTTTTT.

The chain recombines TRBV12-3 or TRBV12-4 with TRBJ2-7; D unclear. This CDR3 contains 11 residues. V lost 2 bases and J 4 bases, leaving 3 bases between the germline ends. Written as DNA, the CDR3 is TGTGCCAGCAGTTTATGGTACGAGCAGTACTTC. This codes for CASSLWYEQYF.

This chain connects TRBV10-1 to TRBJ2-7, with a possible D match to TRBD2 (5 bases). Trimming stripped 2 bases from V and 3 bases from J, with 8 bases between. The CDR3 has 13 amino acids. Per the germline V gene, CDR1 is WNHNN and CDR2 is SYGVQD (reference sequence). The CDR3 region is CASSEEGGYEQYF. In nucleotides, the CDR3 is TGCGCCAGCAGTGAGGAGGGTGGCTACGAGCAGTACTTC.

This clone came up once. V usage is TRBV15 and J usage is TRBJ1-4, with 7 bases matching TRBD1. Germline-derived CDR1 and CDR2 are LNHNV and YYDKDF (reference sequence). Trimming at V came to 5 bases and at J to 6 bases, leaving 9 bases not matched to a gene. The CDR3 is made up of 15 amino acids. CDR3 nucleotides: TGTGCCACCAGCCCTCAACAGGGGATCTATGAAAAACTGTTTTTT. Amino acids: CATSPQQGIYEKLFF.

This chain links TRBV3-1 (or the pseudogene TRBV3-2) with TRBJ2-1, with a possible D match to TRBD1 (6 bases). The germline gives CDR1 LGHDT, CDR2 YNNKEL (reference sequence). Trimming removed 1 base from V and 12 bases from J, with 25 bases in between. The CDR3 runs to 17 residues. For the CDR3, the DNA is TGTGCCAGCAGCCAAGGTGGCAAGTCGGCCCCTCGCAGGGGGCAGTTCTTC. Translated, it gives CASSQGGKSAPRRGQFF.

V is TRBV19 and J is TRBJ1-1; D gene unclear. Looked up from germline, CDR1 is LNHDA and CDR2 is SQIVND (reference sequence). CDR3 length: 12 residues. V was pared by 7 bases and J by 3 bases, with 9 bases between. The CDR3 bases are TGTGCCAGTATTAACAGATACACTGAAGCTTTCTTT. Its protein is CASINRYTEAFF.

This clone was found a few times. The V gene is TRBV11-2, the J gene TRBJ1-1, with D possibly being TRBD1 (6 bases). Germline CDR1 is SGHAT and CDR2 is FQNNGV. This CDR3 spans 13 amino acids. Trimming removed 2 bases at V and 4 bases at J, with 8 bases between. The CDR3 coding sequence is TGTGCCAGCAGCTTAACAGGGATCACTGAAGCTTTCTTT. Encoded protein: CASSLTGITEAFF.

The CDR3 region has the DNA TGCGCCAGCAGTGAGCCGAACGAAGGGGGGGGTGGTTTAGATACGCAGTATTTT. Residues: CASSEPNEGGGGLDTQYF. The chain employs TRBV10-1 and TRBJ2-3; tentative D call: TRBD2 (7 bases). Looked up from germline, CDR1 is WNHNN and CDR2 is SYGVQD (reference sequence). V was shortened by 2 bases and J by 5 bases, with 23 bases between the two germline ends. The CDR3 totals 18 residues.

In nucleotides, the CDR3 is TGTGCCAGCAGCCCGGTAGGCCGGCGAGACACCGGGGAGCTGTTTTTT. It translates to CASSPVGRRDTGELFF. The V and J genes are TRBV5-6 and TRBJ2-2; D is ambiguous. The V end lost 4 bases, the J end lost 3 bases, and 16 bases lay between the germline ends. CDR3 length equals 16 residues. Germline V gives CDR1 SGHDT, CDR2 YYEEEE.

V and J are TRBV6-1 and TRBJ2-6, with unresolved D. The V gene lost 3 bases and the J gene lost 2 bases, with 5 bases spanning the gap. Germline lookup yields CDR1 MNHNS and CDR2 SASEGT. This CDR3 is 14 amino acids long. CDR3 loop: CASSEAAGANVLTF. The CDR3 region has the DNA TGTGCCAGCAGTGAGGCAGCTGGGGCCAACGTCCTGACTTTC.

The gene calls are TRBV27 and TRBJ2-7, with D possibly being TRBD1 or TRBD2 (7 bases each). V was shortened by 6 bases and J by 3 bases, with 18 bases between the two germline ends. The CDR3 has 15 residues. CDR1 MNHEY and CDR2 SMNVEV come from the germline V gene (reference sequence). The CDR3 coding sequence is TGTGCCAGCAGCTTGGAAGCGGGACAGATCTACGAGCAGTACTTC. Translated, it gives CASSLEAGQIYEQYF.

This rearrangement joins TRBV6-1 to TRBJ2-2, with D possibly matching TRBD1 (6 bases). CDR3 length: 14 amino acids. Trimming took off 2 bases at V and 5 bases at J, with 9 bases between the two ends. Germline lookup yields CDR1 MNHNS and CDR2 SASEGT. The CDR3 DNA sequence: TGTGCCAGCAGTGAACAGGGGTATACCGGGGAGCTGTTTTTT. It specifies CASSEQGYTGELFF.